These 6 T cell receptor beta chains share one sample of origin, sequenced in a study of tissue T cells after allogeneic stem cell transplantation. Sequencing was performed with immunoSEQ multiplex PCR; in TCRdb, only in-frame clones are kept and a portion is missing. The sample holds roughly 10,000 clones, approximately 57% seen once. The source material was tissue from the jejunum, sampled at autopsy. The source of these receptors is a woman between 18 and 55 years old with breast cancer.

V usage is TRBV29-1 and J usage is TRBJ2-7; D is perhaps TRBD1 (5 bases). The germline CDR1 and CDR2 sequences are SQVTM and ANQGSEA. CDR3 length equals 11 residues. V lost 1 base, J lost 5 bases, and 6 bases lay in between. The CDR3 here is CSVEVTDEQYF. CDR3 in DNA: TGCAGCGTTGAAGTGACAGACGAGCAGTACTTC.

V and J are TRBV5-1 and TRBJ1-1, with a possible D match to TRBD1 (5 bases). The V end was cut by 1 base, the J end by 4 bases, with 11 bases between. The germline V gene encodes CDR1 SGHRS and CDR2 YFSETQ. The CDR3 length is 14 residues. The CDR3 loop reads CASSLQGLGTEAFF. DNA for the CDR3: TGCGCCAGCAGCTTGCAGGGTTTAGGCACTGAAGCTTTCTTT.

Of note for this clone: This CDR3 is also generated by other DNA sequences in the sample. The CDR3 DNA follows: TGCGCCAGCAGCTTGGGACCGACAAACACTGAAGCTTTCTTT. As protein: CASSLGPTNTEAFF. The rearrangement links TRBV5-1 to TRBJ1-1; D not resolved. CDR1 and CDR2 (germline): SGHRS, YFSETQ. The length of the CDR3 is 14 residues. Trimming cost V 0 bases and J 2 bases, with 8 bases left between them.

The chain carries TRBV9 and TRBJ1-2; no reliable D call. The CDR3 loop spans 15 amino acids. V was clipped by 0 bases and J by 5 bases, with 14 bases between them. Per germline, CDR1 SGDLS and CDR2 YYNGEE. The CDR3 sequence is CASSVAPNGDYGYTF. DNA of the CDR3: TGTGCCAGCAGCGTAGCCCCAAATGGGGATTATGGCTACACCTTC.

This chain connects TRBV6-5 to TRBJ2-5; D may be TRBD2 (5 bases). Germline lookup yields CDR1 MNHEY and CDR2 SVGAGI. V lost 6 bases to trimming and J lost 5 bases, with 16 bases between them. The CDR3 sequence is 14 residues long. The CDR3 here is CASRRAEGRETQYF. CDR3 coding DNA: TGTGCCAGCAGGCGGGCGGAAGGCAGGGAGACCCAGTACTTC.

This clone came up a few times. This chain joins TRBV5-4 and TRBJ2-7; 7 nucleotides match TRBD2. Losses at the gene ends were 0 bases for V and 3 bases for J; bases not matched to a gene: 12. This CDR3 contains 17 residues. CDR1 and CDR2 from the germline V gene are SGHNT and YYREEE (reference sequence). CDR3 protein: CASSLGVGASGNYEQYF. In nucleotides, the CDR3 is TGTGCCAGCAGCTTGGGGGTCGGGGCTAGCGGCAACTACGAGCAGTACTTC.